This T cell receptor (beta chain) was recorded in a study of OX40 agonist ivuxolimab in advanced cancers. As for the study in general: Having had anti-PD-1, anti-PD-L1 or anti-CTLA-4 therapy before was allowed, and over 35% had some.

As for this clone: Antigen unknown.

Study-wide results and caveats: At 0.1 to 3.0 mg/kg and by week 6, clonal expansion occurred in CD4+ and CD8+ blood T cells. Averaging showed that CD8+ T cells had more expanded clones than CD4+ did.

Trimming stripped 5 bases from V and 5 bases from J, with 7 bases between. CDR1 and CDR2 (germline): LNHDA, SQIVND (reference sequence). The CDR3 totals 12 residues. Clones were sequenced by immunoSEQ multiplex PCR, and TCRdb holds only the in-frame ones, with some missing. The sample shows roughly 60,000 clones, roughly 90% of them seen only once. This chain connects TRBV19 to TRBJ1-5, with D possibly matching TRBD1 (5 bases). The starting material was CD4+ or CD8+ T cells sorted from blood, obtained in a trial of the OX40 agonist ivuxolimab. The receptor's source is an adult with an advanced solid tumor such as melanoma, head and neck, liver or kidney cancer. For the CDR3, the DNA is TGTGCCAGTAGTTCAGGGTATCAGCCCCAGCATTTT. As protein: CASSSGYQPQHF.